This T cell receptor beta chain was captured by sequencing in a study of blood T cell repertoires in COVID-19. As for the study in general: Samples taken during acute and convalescent COVID-19 were collected in the United States, Italy and Spain. T cells, B-cell-depleted T cells, or PBMCs provided the cDNA or gDNA that served as material.

Trimming at V came to 4 bases and at J to 2 bases, leaving 14 bases not matched to a gene. Germline V gene lookup returns CDR1 ENHRY and CDR2 SYGVKD. The CDR3 runs to 18 residues. Per the original methods: Estimated nucleated cell counts came from reference gene primer amplification. Produced via immunoSEQ multiplex PCR; TCRdb's table is partial and in-frame only. V and J calls plus clone size are reproduced from that table; the DNA served to infer D and trimming. The data show around 300,000 clones, roughly 87% seen once. The sequence came from a man between 18 and 35 years old with active or convalescent COVID-19. The gene calls are TRBV10-3 and TRBJ2-3, with 8 bases lining up with TRBD2. Source material: peripheral blood. The CDR3 sequence is CAISATELGGGITDTQYF. The CDR3 coding sequence is TGTGCCATCAGTGCGACGGAATTGGGCGGGGGGATCACAGATACGCAGTATTTT.